This T cell receptor (beta chain) is drawn from a study of patients and donors after allogeneic stem cell transplantation. Each CDR3 protein is one row after TCRdb ran MiXCR on the RT-PCR reads. The sample yields tens of thousands of distinct CDR3 sequences, about 14% seen once. The length of the CDR3 is 16 residues. V was cut by 2 bases and J by 3 bases, with 14 bases left in between. The germline CDR1 and CDR2 sequences are SGHTA and FQGNSA. The TCR was taken from a human donor who was either an allogeneic HSCT recipient or a stem cell or donor lymphocyte infusion donor (not recorded which). It is not recorded whose cells these are; they may come from a transplant donor. Sequenced sample: blood, either unsorted or a sorted T cell fraction (not recorded which). The chain has TRBV7-2 and TRBJ2-1; the D is unclear. CDR3 sequence: CASSLPLGDFYNEQFF. CDR3 bases: TGTGCCAGCAGCTTACCCCTCGGTGACTTCTACAATGAGCAGTTCTTC.